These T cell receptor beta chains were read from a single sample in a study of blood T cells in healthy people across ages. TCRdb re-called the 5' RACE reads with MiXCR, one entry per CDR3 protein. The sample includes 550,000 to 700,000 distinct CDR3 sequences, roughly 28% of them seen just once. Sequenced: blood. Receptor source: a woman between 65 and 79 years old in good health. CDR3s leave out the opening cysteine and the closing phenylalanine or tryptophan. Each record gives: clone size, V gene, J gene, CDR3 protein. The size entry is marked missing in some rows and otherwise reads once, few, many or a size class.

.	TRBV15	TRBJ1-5	ATSVTGLQPQH
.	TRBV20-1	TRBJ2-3	SAKRTSGYSDTQY
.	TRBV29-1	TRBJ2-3	SVEEEWGYADTQY
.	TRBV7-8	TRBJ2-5	ASSSLTSAGAQY
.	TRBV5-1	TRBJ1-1	ASSPRTGKVAEAF
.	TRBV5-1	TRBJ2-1	ASSLEGGTYNEQF
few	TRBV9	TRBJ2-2	ASSVRINTGELF
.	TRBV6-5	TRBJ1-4	ASSYSGPGNEKLF
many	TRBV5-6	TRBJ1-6	ASRYTGSYNSPLH
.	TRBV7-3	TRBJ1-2	ASSLQGRDSSYGYT
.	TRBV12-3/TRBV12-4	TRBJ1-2	ASSWEINYGYT
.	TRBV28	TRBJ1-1	ASSFFQSRLNTEAF
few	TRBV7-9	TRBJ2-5	ASSQLLIQETQY
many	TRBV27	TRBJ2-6	ASSGTFSGANVLT
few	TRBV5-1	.	ASSLAGRYEQY
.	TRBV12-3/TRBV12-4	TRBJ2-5	ASSSSGTSRSQETQY
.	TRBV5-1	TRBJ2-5	ASSPGTGTEETQY
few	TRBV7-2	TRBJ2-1	ASTGRGSYNEQF
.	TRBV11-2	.	ASSFGTTNEQF
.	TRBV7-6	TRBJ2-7	ASSSLPPDSTYEQY
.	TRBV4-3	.	ASSQDRQRGVNEQF
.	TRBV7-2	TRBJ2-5	ASSLGDIETQY
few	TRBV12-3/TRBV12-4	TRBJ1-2	ASRNLPGADYGYT
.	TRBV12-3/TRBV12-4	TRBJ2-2	ASSSGGVAGSHTGELF
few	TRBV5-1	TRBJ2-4	ASSLGPQDPAKNIQY
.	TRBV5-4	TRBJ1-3	ASSYQGAGNTIY
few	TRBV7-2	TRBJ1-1	ASSRRPGTQIEAF
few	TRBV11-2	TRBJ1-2	ASSLYFQGRGYT
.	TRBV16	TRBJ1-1	ASSQLVRTEAF
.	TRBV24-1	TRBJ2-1	ATSDKLWTSSYNEQF
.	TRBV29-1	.	SGLASHEQF
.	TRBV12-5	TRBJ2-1	ASGLGGTGVLGEQF